These 14 T cell receptor beta chains were all obtained from the same sample, sequenced in a study of CD8+ T cells in alopecia areata. Reverse transcription of extracted RNA yielded cDNA, which provided the sequencing template. TCRdb keeps only in-frame clones here, not all; method: immunoSEQ multiplex PCR. The repertoire holds 100,000 to 150,000 clones, 50% to 60% seen once, with about 4.9% in the top ten. The sample was CD4+ T cells sorted from blood, taken at week 0. All receptors derive from a human donor with alopecia areata.

The gene calls are TRBV5-5 and TRBJ1-6; TRBD1 matches at 8 bases. The CDR3 length is 16 residues. With 3 bases clipped from V and 7 bases from J, the junction kept 9 bases outside the gene matches. CDR1 is SGHKS, CDR2 YYEKEE, per germline (reference sequence). This chain's CDR3 is CASSSGQGVRNSPLHF. The DNA of the CDR3 is TGTGCCAGCAGCTCCGGACAGGGAGTCAGGAATTCACCCCTCCACTTT.

This clone has a handful of counts. The V call is TRBV7-9, the J call TRBJ2-6; 9 nucleotides align to TRBD1. The J segment lost 0 bases and the V segment lost 5 bases, leaving 8 bases of the junction unmatched. Germline CDR1 reads SEHNR; CDR2 reads FQNEAQ (reference sequence). This CDR3 region has 18 residues. Written as DNA, the CDR3 is TGTGCCAGCAGCCCCCTGACAGGGGGAGGCTCTGGGGCCAACGTCCTGACTTTC. This encodes CASSPLTGGGSGANVLTF.

By frequency in the sample, this clone is medium-sized. The genes are TRBV11-2 and TRBJ2-3; TRBD2 matches 10 bases. Germline-derived CDR1 and CDR2 are SGHAT and FQNNGV. This CDR3 spans 17 amino acids. V gave up 0 bases and J gave up 4 bases; unmatched junction bases: 7. CDR3 sequence reads: CASSLDLSGGEADTQYF. In nucleotides, the CDR3 is TGTGCCAGCAGCTTAGATTTAAGCGGGGGGGAGGCAGATACGCAGTATTTT.

The V call is TRBV9, the J call TRBJ2-1, with TRBD1 matching over 8 bases. This CDR3 has 17 residues. The trim removed 0 bases at V and 3 bases at J, leaving 8 bases unmatched. Germline CDR1 is SGDLS and CDR2 is YYNGEE. The CDR3: CASSVAEGGQGYNEQFF. The CDR3 region has the DNA TGTGCCAGCAGCGTAGCCGAGGGCGGACAGGGCTACAATGAGCAGTTCTTC.

This clone was recorded only once. V and J are TRBV2 and TRBJ2-3; 9 nucleotides line up with TRBD1. Germline CDR1 reads SNHLY; CDR2 reads FYNNEI. The CDR3 runs 15 residues. Trimming took 5 bases from V and 7 from J; bases not matched to a gene: 10. CDR3 region: CASSSGGTGLNTQYF. The CDR3 DNA reads TGTGCCAGCAGTTCCGGCGGGACAGGGTTAAATACGCAGTATTTT.

This chain links TRBV7-9 with TRBJ2-2, with D possibly being TRBD1 or TRBD2 (5 bases each). Per germline, CDR1 SEHNR and CDR2 FQNEAQ (reference sequence). The V gene lost 8 bases and the J gene lost 2 bases, with 9 bases spanning the gap. The CDR3 spans 13 residues. CDR3 protein: CASLGPNTGELFF. In nucleotides, the CDR3 is TGTGCCAGCTTGGGACCTAACACCGGGGAGCTGTTTTTT.

This clone was detected only a few times. The chain is built from TRBV18 and TRBJ1-5; the match to TRBD1 covers 8 bases. Germline V gives CDR1 KGHSH, CDR2 LQKENI. CDR3 length equals 15 residues. J gave up 3 bases and V 4 bases, and 5 bases lay outside the gene matches. CDR3 loop: CASSLKTGANQPQHF. DNA of the CDR3: TGTGCCAGCTCACTCAAGACAGGGGCCAATCAGCCCCAGCATTTT. Based on the CDR3 plus reference TRBV18 and TRBJ1-5, the full variable domain is NAGVMQNPRHLVRRRGQEARLRCSPMKGHSHVYWYRQLPEEGLKFMVYLQKENIIDESGMPKERFSAEFPKEGPSILRIQQVVRGDSAAYFCASSLKTGANQPQHFGDGTRLSIL.

The chain is built from TRBV7-2 and TRBJ1-4, with D possibly matching TRBD1 (5 bases). Germline V lookup: CDR1 SGHTA, CDR2 FQGNSA. Trimming removed 5 bases from V and 12 bases from J, with 13 bases in between. The CDR3 totals 12 residues. CDR3 coding DNA: TGTGCCAGCAGCGGCGGGGTGGGGGAACTGTTTTTT. Translating gives CASSGGVGELFF.

The chain recombines TRBV27 with TRBJ2-3; maybe TRBD2 (6 bases). The germline V and J ends were trimmed by 3 bases and 1 base, with 8 bases remaining between them. In germline, CDR1 is MNHEY, CDR2 SMNVEV (reference sequence). The CDR3 has 14 residues. CDR3 in DNA: TGTGCCAGCAGTTTGTGGAGGGGCACAGATACGCAGTATTTT. It codes for CASSLWRGTDTQYF.

The V call is TRBV7-6, the J call TRBJ1-1, with 12 bases that match TRBD1. The V gene end was trimmed by 5 bases and the J gene end by 0 bases; junction bases not matched to a gene: 7. Germline CDR1 reads SGHVS; CDR2 reads FNYEAQ. The CDR3 length is 17 residues. The CDR3 DNA reads TGTGCCAGCAGCCCGTCCGGGACAGGGGGCTTGAACACTGAAGCTTTCTTT. This encodes CASSPSGTGGLNTEAFF.

The chain combines TRBV6-5 with TRBJ1-2, with 7 bases lining up with TRBD1. This CDR3 has 15 residues. Losses at the gene ends were 9 bases for V and 2 bases for J; bases not matched to a gene: 12. Germline CDR1 is MNHEY and CDR2 is SVGAGI. CDR3 in DNA: TGTGCCAGTGCAGATCCGGGGACAGCCAACTATGGCTACACCTTC. Protein: CASADPGTANYGYTF.

V and J are TRBV29-1 and TRBJ2-3; 8 nucleotides line up with TRBD2. J was trimmed by 0 bases and V by 8 bases; bases with no gene match: 7. Germline V gene lookup returns CDR1 SQVTM and CDR2 ANQGSEA. The CDR3 runs 14 residues. CDR3 sequence: CSICQRESTDTQYF. CDR3 nucleotides: TGCAGCATTTGTCAGCGGGAGAGCACAGATACGCAGTATTTT.

V is TRBV5-6 and J is TRBJ1-2; D call uncertain. V dropped 1 base and J dropped 5 bases, with 9 bases sitting between them. This CDR3 spans 13 amino acids. CDR1 and CDR2 (germline): SGHDT, YYEEEE. The CDR3 sequence: CASSLTTAYGYTF. The CDR3 coding sequence is TGTGCCAGCAGCTTGACGACGGCTTATGGCTACACCTTC. Based on the CDR3 plus reference TRBV5-6 and TRBJ1-2, the full variable domain is DAGVTQSPTHLIKTRGQQVTLRCSPKSGHDTVSWYQQALGQGPQFIFQYYEEEERQRGNFPDRFSGHQFPNYSSELNVNALLLGDSALYLCASSLTTAYGYTFGSGTRLTVV.

As DNA, the CDR3 is TGTGCCATCAGGGGGACTAGCCGCCACTACGAGCAGTACTTC. Its translation is CAIRGTSRHYEQYF. J is TRBJ2-7 and V is TRBV10-3; 9 positions match TRBD2. CDR3 size: 14 residues. Trimming took 6 bases from V and 3 from J; bases not matched to a gene: 6. The germline CDR1 and CDR2 sequences are ENHRY and SYGVKD.